This T cell receptor beta chain was recovered during a study of OX40 agonist ivuxolimab in advanced cancers. Notes on this clone: The antigen is unknown.

Only in-frame clones appear in the TCRdb table, and some are missing; sequencing was by immunoSEQ multiplex PCR. The sample has fewer than 30,000 clones, over 75% seen once. Blood samples were obtained at baseline, cycle 4 day 1, and cycle 7 day 1. V was pared by 3 bases and J by 6 bases, with 4 bases of the junction left unmatched. The CDR3 has 13 residues. CDR1 is MRHNA and CDR2 is SNTAGT in the germline V gene. Study outcomes and limitations: No determination was made of the antigen specificity of the expanded peripheral T cells. Both CD4+ and CD8+ T cell populations in blood had undergone clonal expansion by week 6 at 0.1 to 3.0 mg/kg.

The sample here was CD4+ or CD8+ T cells sorted from blood, taken in a trial of the OX40 agonist ivuxolimab. This sequence joins TRBV6-4 and TRBJ1-2; 7 bases line up with TRBD1. This TCR came from an adult with an advanced solid tumor such as melanoma, head and neck, liver or kidney cancer. The CDR3 coding sequence is TGTGCCAGCAGTGAGACAGGGAATGATGGCTACACCTTC. The encoded protein is CASSETGNDGYTF.